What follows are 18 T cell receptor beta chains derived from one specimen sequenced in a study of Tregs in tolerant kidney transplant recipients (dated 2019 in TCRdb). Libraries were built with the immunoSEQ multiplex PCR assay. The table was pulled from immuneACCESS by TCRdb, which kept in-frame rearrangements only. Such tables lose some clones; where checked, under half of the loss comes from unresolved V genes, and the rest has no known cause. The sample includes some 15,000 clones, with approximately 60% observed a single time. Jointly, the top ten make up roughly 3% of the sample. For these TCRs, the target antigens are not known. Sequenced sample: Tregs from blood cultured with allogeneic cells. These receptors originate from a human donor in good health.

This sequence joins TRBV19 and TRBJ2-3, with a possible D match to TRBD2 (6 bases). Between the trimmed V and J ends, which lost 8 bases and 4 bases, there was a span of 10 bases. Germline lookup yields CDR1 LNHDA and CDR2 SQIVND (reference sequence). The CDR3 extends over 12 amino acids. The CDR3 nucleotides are TGTGCCAGTCAGGACTACGCAGATACGCAGTATTTT. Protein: CASQDYADTQYF.

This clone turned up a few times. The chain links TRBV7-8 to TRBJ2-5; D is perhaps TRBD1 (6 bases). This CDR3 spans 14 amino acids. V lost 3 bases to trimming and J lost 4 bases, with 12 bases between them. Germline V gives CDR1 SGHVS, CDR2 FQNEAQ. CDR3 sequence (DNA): TGTGCCAGCAGCTTGAATCAGGGGCGAGAGACCCAGTACTTC. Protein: CASSLNQGRETQYF.

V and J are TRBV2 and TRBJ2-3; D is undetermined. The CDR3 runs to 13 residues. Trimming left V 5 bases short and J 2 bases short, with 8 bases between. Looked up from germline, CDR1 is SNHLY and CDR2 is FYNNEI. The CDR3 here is CASSPLFTDTQYF. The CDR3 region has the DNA TGTGCCAGCAGTCCGTTGTTCACAGATACGCAGTATTTT.

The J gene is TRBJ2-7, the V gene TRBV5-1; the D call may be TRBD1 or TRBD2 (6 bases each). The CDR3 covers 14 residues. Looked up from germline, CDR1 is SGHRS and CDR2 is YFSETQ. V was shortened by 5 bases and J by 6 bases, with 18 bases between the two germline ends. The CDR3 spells CASSFEGGPAEQYF. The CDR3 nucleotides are TGCGCCAGCAGTTTCGAGGGGGGCCCCGCCGAGCAGTACTTC. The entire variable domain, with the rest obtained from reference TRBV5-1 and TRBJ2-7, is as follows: KAGVTQTPRYLIKTRGQQVTLSCSPISGHRSVSWYQQTPGQGLQFLFEYFSETQRNKGNFPGRFSGRQFSNSRSEMNVSTLELGDSALYLCASSFEGGPAEQYFGPGTRLTVT.

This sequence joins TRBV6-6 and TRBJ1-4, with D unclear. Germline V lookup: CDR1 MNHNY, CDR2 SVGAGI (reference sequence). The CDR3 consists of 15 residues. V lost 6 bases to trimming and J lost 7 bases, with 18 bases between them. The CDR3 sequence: CASRILRRDREKLFF. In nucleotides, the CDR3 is TGTGCCAGCAGAATACTCAGGAGGGATCGTGAAAAACTGTTTTTT.

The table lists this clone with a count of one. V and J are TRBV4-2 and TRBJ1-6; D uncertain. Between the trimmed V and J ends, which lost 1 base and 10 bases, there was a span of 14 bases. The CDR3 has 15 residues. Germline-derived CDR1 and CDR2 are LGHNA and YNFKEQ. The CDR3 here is CASSQGMGIESPLHF. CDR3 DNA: TGTGCCAGCAGCCAAGGTATGGGAATTGAATCACCCCTCCACTTT.

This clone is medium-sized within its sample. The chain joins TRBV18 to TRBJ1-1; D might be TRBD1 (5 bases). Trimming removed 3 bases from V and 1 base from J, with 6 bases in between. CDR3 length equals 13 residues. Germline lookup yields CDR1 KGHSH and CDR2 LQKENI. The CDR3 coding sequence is TGTGCCAGCTCACCGCAGGGGAACACTGAAGCTTTCTTT. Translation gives CASSPQGNTEAFF.

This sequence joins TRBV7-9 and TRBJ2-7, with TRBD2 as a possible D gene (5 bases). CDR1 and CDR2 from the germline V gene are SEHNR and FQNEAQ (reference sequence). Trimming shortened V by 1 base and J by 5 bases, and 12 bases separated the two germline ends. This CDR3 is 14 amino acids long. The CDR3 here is CASSLGGSRNEQYF. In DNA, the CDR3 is TGTGCCAGCAGCTTAGGAGGGAGCAGAAACGAGCAGTACTTC.

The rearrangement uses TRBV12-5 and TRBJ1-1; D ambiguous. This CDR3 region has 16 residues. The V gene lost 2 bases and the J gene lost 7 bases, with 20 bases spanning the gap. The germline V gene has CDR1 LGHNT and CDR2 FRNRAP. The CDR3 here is CASGLPLGVGLGEAFF. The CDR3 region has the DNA TGTGCTAGTGGTTTGCCCCTCGGGGTTGGGCTTGGTGAAGCTTTCTTT.

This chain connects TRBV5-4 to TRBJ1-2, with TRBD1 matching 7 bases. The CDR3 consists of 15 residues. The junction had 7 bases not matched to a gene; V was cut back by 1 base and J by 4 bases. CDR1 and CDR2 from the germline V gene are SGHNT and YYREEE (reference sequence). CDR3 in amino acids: CASSLRQGRGYGYTF. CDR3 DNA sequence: TGTGCCAGCAGCTTGAGACAGGGACGGGGCTATGGCTACACCTTC.

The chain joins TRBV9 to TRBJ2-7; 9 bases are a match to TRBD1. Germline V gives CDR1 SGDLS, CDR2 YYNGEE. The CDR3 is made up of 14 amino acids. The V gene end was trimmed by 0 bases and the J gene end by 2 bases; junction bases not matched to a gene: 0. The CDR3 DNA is TGTGCCAGCAGCGTAGGGACAGGGGCCTACGAGCAGTACTTC. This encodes CASSVGTGAYEQYF.

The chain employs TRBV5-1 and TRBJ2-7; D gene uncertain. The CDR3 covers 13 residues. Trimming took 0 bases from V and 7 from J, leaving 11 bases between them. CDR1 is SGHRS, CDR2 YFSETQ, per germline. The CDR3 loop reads CASSLVLSGEQYF. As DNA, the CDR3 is TGCGCCAGCAGCTTGGTACTTAGTGGGGAGCAGTACTTC.

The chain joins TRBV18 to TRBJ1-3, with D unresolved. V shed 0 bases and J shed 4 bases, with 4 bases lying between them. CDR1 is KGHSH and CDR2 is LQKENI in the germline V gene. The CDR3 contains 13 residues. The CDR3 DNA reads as TGTGCCAGCTCACCACCGAACGGAAACACCATATATTTT. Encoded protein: CASSPPNGNTIYF.

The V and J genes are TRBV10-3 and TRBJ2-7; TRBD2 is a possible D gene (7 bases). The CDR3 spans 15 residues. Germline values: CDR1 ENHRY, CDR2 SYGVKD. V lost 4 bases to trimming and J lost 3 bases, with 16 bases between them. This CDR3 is CAISGRSGGRYEQYF. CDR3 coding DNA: TGTGCCATCAGTGGAAGGTCGGGGGGCCGCTACGAGCAGTACTTC.

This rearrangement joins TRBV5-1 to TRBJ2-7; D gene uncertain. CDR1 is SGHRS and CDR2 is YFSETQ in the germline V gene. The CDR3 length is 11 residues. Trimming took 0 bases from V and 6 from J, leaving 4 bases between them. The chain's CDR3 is CASSLGPEQYF. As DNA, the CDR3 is TGCGCCAGCAGCTTGGGTCCCGAGCAGTACTTC.

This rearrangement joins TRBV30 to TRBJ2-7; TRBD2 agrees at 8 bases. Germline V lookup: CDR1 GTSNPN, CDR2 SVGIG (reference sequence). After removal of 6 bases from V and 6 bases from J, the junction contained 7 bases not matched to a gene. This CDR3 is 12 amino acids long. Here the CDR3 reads CACREGRLEQYF. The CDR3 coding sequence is TGTGCCTGTCGGGAGGGACGGCTCGAGCAGTACTTC.

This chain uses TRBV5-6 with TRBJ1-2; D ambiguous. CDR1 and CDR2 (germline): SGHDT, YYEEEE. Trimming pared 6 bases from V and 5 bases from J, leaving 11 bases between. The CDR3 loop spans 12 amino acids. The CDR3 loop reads CASNEGGYGYTF. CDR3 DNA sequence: TGTGCCAGCAACGAGGGAGGGTATGGCTACACCTTC.

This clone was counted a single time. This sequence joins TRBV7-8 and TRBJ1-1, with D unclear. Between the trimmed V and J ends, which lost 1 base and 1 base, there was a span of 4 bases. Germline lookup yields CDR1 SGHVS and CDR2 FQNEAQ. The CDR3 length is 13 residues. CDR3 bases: TGTGCCAGCAGCTTAGAGCAGAACACTGAAGCTTTCTTT. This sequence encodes CASSLEQNTEAFF.